Listed here are 3 T cell receptor beta chains from one sample, sequenced in a study of identical twins. A single record per CDR3 protein comes from TCRdb applying MiXCR to the 5' RACE reads. The sample holds 700,000 or so distinct CDR3 sequences, over 8.5% seen once. These sequences were also reported in another study, on yellow fever vaccine responses in identical twins.

The sequencing input was PBMCs. Receptor source: a woman aged 18-30 years in good health.

V and J are TRBV20-1 and TRBJ2-3, with 7 bases identical to TRBD1. The CDR3 is 16 amino acids. Looked up from germline, CDR1 is DFQATT and CDR2 is SNEGSKA (reference sequence). The V and J ends lost 5 bases and 5 bases, in that order; junction bases with no gene match: 16. The CDR3 DNA reads TGCAGTGCTGGGGGTCGGCAGGGGGTGGGGGTAGATACGCAGTATTTT. Protein sequence: CSAGGRQGVGVDTQYF.

This clonotype was seen at least ten times. This chain connects TRBV7-2 to TRBJ2-4; perhaps TRBD1 as D (6 bases). Deletions cut 2 bases from V and 1 base from J, with 12 bases between. The CDR3 covers 16 residues. Germline V gene data show CDR1 as SGHTA and CDR2 as FQGNSA. Written as DNA, the CDR3 is TGTGCCAGCAGCTTAACAGGGTCGGGGGCCAAAAACATTCAGTACTTC. Protein product: CASSLTGSGAKNIQYF.

This clonotype showed up just a few times. The J gene is TRBJ1-4, the V gene TRBV29-1; D is undetermined. This CDR3 has 12 residues. Germline V CDR1 and CDR2: SQVTM, ANQGSEA. V lost 4 bases, J lost 8 bases, and 11 bases lay in between. The CDR3 loop is CSVGGMSEKLFF. The CDR3 DNA reads TGCAGCGTTGGTGGGATGTCAGAAAAACTGTTTTTT.